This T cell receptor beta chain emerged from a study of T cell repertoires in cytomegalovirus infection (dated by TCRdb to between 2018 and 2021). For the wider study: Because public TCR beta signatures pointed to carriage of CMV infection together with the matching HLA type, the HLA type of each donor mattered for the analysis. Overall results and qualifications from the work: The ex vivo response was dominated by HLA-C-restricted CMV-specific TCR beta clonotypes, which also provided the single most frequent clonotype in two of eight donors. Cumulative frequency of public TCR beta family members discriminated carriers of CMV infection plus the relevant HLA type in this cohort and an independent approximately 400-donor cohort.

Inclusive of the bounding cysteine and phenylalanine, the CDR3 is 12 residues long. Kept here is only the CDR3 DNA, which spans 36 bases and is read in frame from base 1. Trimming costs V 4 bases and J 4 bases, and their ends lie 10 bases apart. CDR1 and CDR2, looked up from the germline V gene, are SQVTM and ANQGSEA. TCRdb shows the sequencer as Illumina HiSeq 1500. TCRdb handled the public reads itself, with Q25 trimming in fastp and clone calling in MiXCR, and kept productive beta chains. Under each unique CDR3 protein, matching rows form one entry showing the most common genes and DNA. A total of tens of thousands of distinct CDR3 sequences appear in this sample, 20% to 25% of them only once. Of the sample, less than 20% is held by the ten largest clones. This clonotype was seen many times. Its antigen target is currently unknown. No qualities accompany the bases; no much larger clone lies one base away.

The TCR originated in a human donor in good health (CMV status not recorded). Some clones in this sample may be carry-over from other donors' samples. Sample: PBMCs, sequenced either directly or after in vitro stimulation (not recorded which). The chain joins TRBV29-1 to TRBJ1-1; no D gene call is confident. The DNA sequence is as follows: TGCAGCGTTGCCGGGTGGGGCACTGAAGCTTTCTTT. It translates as CSVAGWGTEAFF.